A single sample is the source of the 23 T cell receptor beta chains below, sequenced in a study of cytomegalovirus exposure and HLA in healthy donors (dated by TCRdb to the late 2010s). Library prep was done by the immunoSEQ multiplex PCR assay. For the multiplex PCR, a mixture combining 60 forward primers for TCR Vbeta segments and 13 reverse primers for TCR Jbeta segments was used. TCRdb limited this immuneACCESS table to in-frame rearrangements with V and J called. A share of clones is missing; checked studies link under half to unresolved V genes, and the rest is unexplained. The sample includes tens of thousands of clones, with approximately 81% observed a single time. The top ten hold under 4% of the sample. Sequenced input: PBMCs. Receptor source: a woman in her thirties or forties in good health and CMV-seronegative.

In this sample, this clone turned up a few times. The chain carries TRBV13 and TRBJ2-7; no reliable D call. The CDR3 contains 14 residues. CDR1 is PRHDT, CDR2 FYEKMQ, per germline (reference sequence). Trimming took 4 bases from V and 3 from J, leaving 13 bases between them. The chain's CDR3 is CASSSSRAVYEQYF. The CDR3 nucleotides are TGTGCCAGCAGCTCGTCTAGAGCAGTCTACGAGCAGTACTTC.

This chain uses TRBV28 with TRBJ2-3, with 7 bases fitting TRBD2. The CDR3 is 14 amino acids. The germline V gene has CDR1 MDHEN and CDR2 SYDVKM. J gave up 5 bases and V 5 bases, and 7 bases lay outside the gene matches. This chain's CDR3 is CASSVGAGVDTQYF. The CDR3 region has the DNA TGTGCCAGCAGTGTAGGCGCGGGAGTAGATACGCAGTATTTT.

This chain joins TRBV5-4 and TRBJ2-3; D call uncertain. V lost 2 bases and J lost 0, with 13 bases in between. Germline CDR1 and CDR2: SGHNT and YYREEE (reference sequence). The CDR3 consists of 16 residues. The CDR3 DNA sequence: TGTGCCAGCAGCTTTTTCGGGTCCTCTAGCACAGATACGCAGTATTTT. It is translated as CASSFFGSSSTDTQYF.

The chain employs TRBV25-1 and TRBJ1-5; weak D call: TRBD1 (6 bases). This CDR3 contains 15 residues. In germline, CDR1 is MGHDK, CDR2 SYGVNS. V shed 6 bases and J shed 1 base, with 13 bases lying between them. The chain's CDR3 is CASSDGTPSNQPQHF. The CDR3 DNA sequence: TGTGCCAGCAGCGATGGGACACCAAGCAATCAGCCCCAGCATTTT. The complete variable domain, with remaining parts taken from reference TRBV25-1 and TRBJ1-5, reads EADIYQTPRYLVIGTGKKITLECSQTMGHDKMYWYQQDPGMELHLIHYSYGVNSTEKGDLSSESTVSRIRTEHFPLTLESARPSHTSQYLCASSDGTPSNQPQHFGDGTRLSIL.

The chain has TRBV2 and TRBJ2-1; possibly TRBD2 for D (5 bases). This CDR3 comprises 17 residues. Germline CDR1 reads SNHLY; CDR2 reads FYNNEI. With 6 bases removed from V and 5 bases from J, the gap between germline ends came to 23 bases. CDR3 sequence (DNA): TGTGCCAGCAGACCAAGGGCCGGGATTTTTGGAGACAATGAGCAGTTCTTC. Encoded protein: CASRPRAGIFGDNEQFF.

This rearrangement joins TRBV11-2 to TRBJ2-5, with 7 positions matching TRBD2. J gave up 0 bases and V 5 bases, and 6 bases lay outside the gene matches. Germline CDR1 and CDR2: SGHAT and FQNNGV. The CDR3 runs to 15 residues. DNA of the CDR3: TGTGCCAGCAGCCCGAGCGGGACCCACCAAGAGACCCAGTACTTC. Protein sequence: CASSPSGTHQETQYF.

This chain links TRBV28 with TRBJ2-1; 13 bases map to TRBD2. After removal of 7 bases from V and 6 bases from J, the junction contained 3 bases not matched to a gene. In germline, CDR1 is MDHEN, CDR2 SYDVKM. The CDR3 consists of 14 residues. CDR3 protein: CASIGLAGANEQFF. CDR3 in DNA: TGTGCCAGCATTGGACTAGCGGGAGCCAATGAGCAGTTCTTC.

This clone has a handful of counts. V is TRBV7-9 and J is TRBJ2-1; a possible D gene is TRBD1 (6 bases). The V and J ends lost 5 bases and 0 bases respectively, with 20 bases between them. The CDR3 contains 18 residues. CDR1 and CDR2 (germline): SEHNR, FQNEAQ (reference sequence). CDR3 bases: TGTGCCAGCAGCAGAAAGGGGGTGGGGAGTAGCTCCTACAATGAGCAGTTCTTC. This codes for CASSRKGVGSSSYNEQFF.

The rearrangement joins TRBV2 to TRBJ1-2, with D uncertain. CDR1 is SNHLY, CDR2 FYNNEI, per germline. The CDR3 covers 17 residues. V lost 5 bases, J lost 3 bases, and 22 bases lay in between. The CDR3 here is CASSLRSTVTSDYGYTF. The CDR3 DNA follows: TGTGCCAGCAGTCTCCGGAGCACGGTGACTTCGGACTATGGCTACACCTTC.

This clone was found once. This chain links TRBV5-1 with TRBJ2-3, with a possible D match to TRBD1 (6 bases). Trimming shortened V by 5 bases and J by 5 bases, and 9 bases separated the two germline ends. The CDR3 is 12 amino acids. CDR1 is SGHRS, CDR2 YFSETQ, per germline. CDR3 nucleotides: TGCGCCAGCAGTCCAGGGGAAGATACGCAGTATTTT. Translation gives CASSPGEDTQYF.

In this sample, this clone turned up many times. An end of the junction does not agree with germline; a read error may underlie this. The chain is built from TRBV7-9 and TRBJ2-7; 7 bases map to TRBD1. Germline CDR1 SEHNR, CDR2 FQNEAQ (reference sequence). This CDR3 is built from 12 residues. The CDR3 spells CSSRQGAYEQYF. The CDR3, as DNA: TGTTCCAGCAGGCAGGGGGCCTACGAGCAGTACTTC.

The chain combines TRBV5-1 with TRBJ2-6; 9 nucleotides align to TRBD1. CDR1 and CDR2 (germline): SGHRS, YFSETQ. The V gene end was trimmed by 3 bases and the J gene end by 2 bases; junction bases not matched to a gene: 9. The CDR3 has 18 amino acids. The DNA of the CDR3 is TGCGCCAGCAGCTCTGGGACAGGGAAAGTGACTGGGGCCAACGTCCTGACTTTC. Its protein is CASSSGTGKVTGANVLTF.

A few counts support this clone. This chain connects TRBV6-6 to TRBJ1-2; D uncertain. CDR1 MNHNY and CDR2 SVGAGI come from the germline V gene (reference sequence). This CDR3 has 12 residues. Trimming stripped 3 bases from V and 3 bases from J, with 5 bases between. CDR3: CASSYLDYGYTF. CDR3 nucleotide sequence: TGTGCCAGCAGTTATTTAGACTATGGCTACACCTTC.

V is TRBV7-3 and J is TRBJ2-1; 10 bases match TRBD2. The CDR3 totals 15 residues. J lost 6 bases, V lost 5 bases, and 7 bases had no gene match. Germline V gene data show CDR1 as SGHTA and CDR2 as FQGTGA. The CDR3 region has the DNA TGTGCCAGCAGCACTTCTAGCGGGAGTATCAATGAGCAGTTCTTC. Encoded protein: CASSTSSGSINEQFF.

The chain couples TRBV4-2 to TRBJ2-5; 10 nucleotides line up with TRBD1. Judging by the DNA end, TRBJ2-7 fits better; the J call may be wrong. The CDR3 extends over 16 amino acids. CDR1 is LGHNA, CDR2 YNFKEQ, per germline. Written as DNA, the CDR3 is TGTGCCAGCAGCCAAAGTACCGGGACAGGGGCCAACGAGCAGTACTTC. It is translated as CASSQSTGTGANEQYF.

The chain carries TRBV11-3 and TRBJ2-1, with 7 bases that match TRBD2. The CDR3 sequence is 16 residues long. The germline CDR1 and CDR2 sequences are SGHNT and YENEEA. V dropped 4 bases and J dropped 7; count of bases not matched to a gene: 13. As DNA, the CDR3 is TGTGCCAGCAGCTCGCCGCTTGCGGGAGTCTTTAATGAGCAGTTCTTC. Its translation is CASSSPLAGVFNEQFF.

J is TRBJ2-1 and V is TRBV28; D might be TRBD1 (5 bases). The V end was cut by 6 bases, the J end by 6 bases, with 18 bases between. From germline, CDR1 is MDHEN and CDR2 SYDVKM. CDR3 length: 15 amino acids. In DNA, the CDR3 is TGTGCCAGCAGGTTTGGGGCAGCTTCTCCCAATGAGCAGTTCTTC. Its protein product is CASRFGAASPNEQFF. Filled out from reference TRBV28 and TRBJ2-1, the complete variable domain reads DVKVTQSSRYLVKRTGEKVFLECVQDMDHENMFWYRQDPGLGLRLIYFSYDVKMKEKGDIPEGYSVSREKKERFSLILESASTNQTSMYLCASRFGAASPNEQFFGPGTRLTVL.

The V gene is TRBV27, the J gene TRBJ2-3; TRBD2 is a possible D gene (6 bases). CDR1 and CDR2 (germline): MNHEY, SMNVEV (reference sequence). The CDR3 runs to 14 residues. V dropped 2 bases and J dropped 6 bases, with 12 bases sitting between them. CDR3 nucleotide sequence: TGTGCCAGCAGTTTAGCGGGACCCCCGGATACGCAGTATTTT. This sequence encodes CASSLAGPPDTQYF.

DNA for the CDR3: TGTGCCAGCAAGGCGGGGCTGGGCGGCTACACCTTC. Protein sequence: CASKAGLGGYTF. This chain joins TRBV4-2 and TRBJ1-2, with D maybe TRBD1 (5 bases). Germline CDR1 and CDR2: LGHNA and YNFKEQ. This CDR3 spans 12 amino acids. V was cut by 7 bases and J by 8 bases, with 14 bases left in between.

The table lists this clone with a few counts. This chain joins TRBV5-1 and TRBJ2-2; TRBD2 might be the D (6 bases). The V gene lost 5 bases and the J gene lost 1 base, with 9 bases spanning the gap. Germline CDR1 is SGHRS and CDR2 is YFSETQ. This CDR3 is built from 14 residues. DNA of the CDR3: TGCGCCAGCAGAAGGCGGGAGAACACCGGGGAGCTGTTTTTT. Residues: CASRRRENTGELFF.

The V call is TRBV28, the J call TRBJ1-2, with D uncertain. V lost 7 bases and J lost 7, with 13 bases in between. This CDR3 is built from 12 residues. In germline, CDR1 is MDHEN, CDR2 SYDVKM. The CDR3 region is CASNGGLSGYTF. In DNA, the CDR3 is TGTGCCAGCAACGGTGGTTTGAGTGGCTACACCTTC.

The chain is built from TRBV19 and TRBJ1-1, with D unresolved. Germline CDR1 is LNHDA and CDR2 is SQIVND (reference sequence). V was cut by 6 bases and J by 4 bases, with 21 bases left in between. The CDR3 spans 16 residues. The CDR3 DNA follows: TGTGCCAGTAGGGTCGCCAGAGGTAGGATGAGCACTGAAGCTTTCTTT. It yields the protein CASRVARGRMSTEAFF.

The chain uses TRBV7-2 and TRBJ2-7; TRBD2 aligns across 10 bases. The CDR3 covers 17 residues. V gave up 1 base and J gave up 3 bases; unmatched junction bases: 9. Germline-derived CDR1 and CDR2 are SGHTA and FQGNSA. CDR3 sequence (DNA): TGTGCCAGCAGCTTAGTAGGTAGCGGGAGGCCGGACTACGAGCAGTACTTC. It translates to CASSLVGSGRPDYEQYF.